The clone carrying this T cell receptor beta chain is a singleton in its sample. The antigen is unknown. The sample belongs to a study of CD8 T cells in Susac syndrome. It was with random hexamers that about 0.45 to 1 ug RNA was reverse transcribed. TCRdb reprocessed the immunoSEQ multiplex PCR reads via MiXCR and lists one record per CDR3 protein. The sample yields 56,000 or so distinct CDR3 sequences, 85% to 95% seen once. Study-wide results and limits: CD8+ clonal expansion in Susac was maximal in TEMRA cells and in active patients.

CDR1 is LGHNA and CDR2 is YSLEER in the germline V gene. The CDR3 is 12 residues long. V lost 6 bases, J lost 3 bases, and 8 bases lay in between. The clonotype was recovered from a human donor with Susac syndrome. The chain links TRBV4-3 to TRBJ1-1; D gene unclear. What was sequenced was CD8+ T cells from PBMCs. The CDR3 region is CASRGMDTEAFF. In DNA, the CDR3 is TGCGCCAGCAGGGGTATGGACACTGAAGCTTTCTTT.